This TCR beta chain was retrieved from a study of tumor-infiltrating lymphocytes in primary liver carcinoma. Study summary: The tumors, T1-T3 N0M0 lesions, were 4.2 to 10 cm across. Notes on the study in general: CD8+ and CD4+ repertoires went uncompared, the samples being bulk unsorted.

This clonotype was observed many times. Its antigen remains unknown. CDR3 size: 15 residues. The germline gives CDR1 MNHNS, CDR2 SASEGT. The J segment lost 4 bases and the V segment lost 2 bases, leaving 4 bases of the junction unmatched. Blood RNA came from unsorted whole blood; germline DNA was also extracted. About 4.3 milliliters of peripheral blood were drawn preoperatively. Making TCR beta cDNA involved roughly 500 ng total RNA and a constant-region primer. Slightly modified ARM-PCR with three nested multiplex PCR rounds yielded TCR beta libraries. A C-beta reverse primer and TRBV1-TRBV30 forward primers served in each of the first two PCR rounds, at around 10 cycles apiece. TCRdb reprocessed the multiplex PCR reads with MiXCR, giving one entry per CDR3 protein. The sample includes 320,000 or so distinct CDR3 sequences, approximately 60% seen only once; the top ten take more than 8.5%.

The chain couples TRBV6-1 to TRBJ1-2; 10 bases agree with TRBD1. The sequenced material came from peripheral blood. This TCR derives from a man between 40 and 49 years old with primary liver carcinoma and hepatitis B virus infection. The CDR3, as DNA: TGTGCCAGCAGTGAACAGGGACAGGGGCTCTATGGCTACACCTTC. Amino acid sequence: CASSEQGQGLYGYTF.